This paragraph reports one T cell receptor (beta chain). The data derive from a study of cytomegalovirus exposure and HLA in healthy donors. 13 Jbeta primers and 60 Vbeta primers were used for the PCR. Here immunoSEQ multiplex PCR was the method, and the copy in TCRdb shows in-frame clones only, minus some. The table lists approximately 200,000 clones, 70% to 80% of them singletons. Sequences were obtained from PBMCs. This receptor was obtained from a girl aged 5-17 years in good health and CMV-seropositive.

CDR3 nucleotide sequence: TGCAGCGTTGATGGGGCCCAAGAGACCCAGTACTTC. Its protein product is CSVDGAQETQYF. This sequence joins TRBV29-1 and TRBJ2-5; perhaps TRBD1 as D (5 bases). Germline V gene lookup returns CDR1 SQVTM and CDR2 ANQGSEA. CDR3 length: 12 amino acids. Trimming left V 3 bases short and J 1 base short, with 6 bases between.